This TCR beta chain was documented in a study of T-cell memory formation after mild COVID-19. About the study: Clustering of TCRs was largely donor specific. General observations from the study: Contracting clones from day 15 to 85 showed balanced CD4/CD8; later expanders favored CD4+.

This clonotype has just a few counts. No antigen is known for it. Per germline, CDR1 SGHRS and CDR2 YFSETQ. There are 15 residues in the CDR3. Germline trimming cut 3 bases from V and 4 bases from J; bases unmatched to any gene: 4. UMIs and sample barcodes were carried by the TCR alpha and TCR beta cDNA libraries that 5'RACE produced using constant-segment primers. Each CDR3 protein is one row after TCRdb ran MiXCR on the 5' RACE reads. The top ten clones hold about 3.8% of a sample with roughly 180,000 distinct CDR3 sequences, around a tenth of them seen once. Sample: PBMCs or a T cell subset sorted from them (not recorded which). The chain employs TRBV5-1 and TRBJ2-1; 10 bases align to TRBD2. This TCR came from a young man who had mild COVID-19 (a few samples of this study predate the infection). Cell type and time point are not known. DNA for the CDR3: TGCGCCAGCAGCTCAAATAGCGGGGGGTACAATGAGCAGTTCTTC. Amino acids: CASSSNSGGYNEQFF.